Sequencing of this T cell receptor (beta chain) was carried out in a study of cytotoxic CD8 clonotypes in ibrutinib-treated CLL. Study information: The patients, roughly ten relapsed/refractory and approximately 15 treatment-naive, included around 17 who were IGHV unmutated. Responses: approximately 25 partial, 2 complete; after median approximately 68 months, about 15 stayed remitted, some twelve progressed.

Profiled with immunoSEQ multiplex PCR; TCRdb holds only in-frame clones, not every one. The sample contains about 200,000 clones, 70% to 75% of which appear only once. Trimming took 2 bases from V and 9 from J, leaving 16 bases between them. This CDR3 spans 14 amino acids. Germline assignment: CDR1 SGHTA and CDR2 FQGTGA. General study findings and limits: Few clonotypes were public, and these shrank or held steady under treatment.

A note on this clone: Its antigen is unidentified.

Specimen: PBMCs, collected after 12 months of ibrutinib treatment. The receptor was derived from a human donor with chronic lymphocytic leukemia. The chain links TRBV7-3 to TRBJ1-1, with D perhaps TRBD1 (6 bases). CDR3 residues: CASSLAVLQGQAFF. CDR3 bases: TGTGCCAGCAGCTTAGCGGTGTTACAGGGTCAAGCTTTCTTT.